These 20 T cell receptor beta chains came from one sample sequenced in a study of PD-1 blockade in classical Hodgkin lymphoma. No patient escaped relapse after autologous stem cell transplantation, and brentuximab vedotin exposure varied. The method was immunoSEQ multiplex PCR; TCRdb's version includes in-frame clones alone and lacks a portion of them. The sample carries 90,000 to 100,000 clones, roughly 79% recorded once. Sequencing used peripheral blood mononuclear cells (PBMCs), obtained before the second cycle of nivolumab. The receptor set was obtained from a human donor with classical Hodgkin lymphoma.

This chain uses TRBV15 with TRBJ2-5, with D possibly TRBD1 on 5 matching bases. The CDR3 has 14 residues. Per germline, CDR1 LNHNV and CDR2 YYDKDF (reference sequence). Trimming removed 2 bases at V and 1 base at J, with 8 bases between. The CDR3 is CATSRIDSQETQYF. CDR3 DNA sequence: TGTGCCACCAGCAGAATTGACAGCCAAGAGACCCAGTACTTC.

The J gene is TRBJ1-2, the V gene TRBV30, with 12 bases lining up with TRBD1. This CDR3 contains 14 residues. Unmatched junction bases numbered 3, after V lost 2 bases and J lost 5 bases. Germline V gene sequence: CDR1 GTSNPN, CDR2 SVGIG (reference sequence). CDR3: CAWSLGQGAYGYTF. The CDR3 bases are TGTGCCTGGAGTCTGGGACAGGGGGCGTATGGCTACACCTTC. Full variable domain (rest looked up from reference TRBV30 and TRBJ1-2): SQTIHQWPATLVQPVGSPLSLECTVEGTSNPNLYWYRQAAGRGLQLLFYSVGIGQISSEVPQNLSASRPQDRQFILSSKKLLLSDSGFYLCAWSLGQGAYGYTFGSGTRLTVV.

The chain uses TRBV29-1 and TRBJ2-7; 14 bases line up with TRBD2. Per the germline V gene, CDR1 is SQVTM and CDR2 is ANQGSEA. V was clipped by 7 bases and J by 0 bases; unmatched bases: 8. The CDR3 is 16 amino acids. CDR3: CSAGLAGGRPSYEQYF. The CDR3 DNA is TGCAGCGCCGGACTAGCGGGAGGAAGACCCTCCTACGAGCAGTACTTC.

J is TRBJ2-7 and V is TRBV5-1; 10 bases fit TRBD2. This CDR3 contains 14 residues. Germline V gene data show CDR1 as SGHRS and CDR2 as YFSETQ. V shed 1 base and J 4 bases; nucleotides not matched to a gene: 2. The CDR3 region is CASSLSSGSYEQYF. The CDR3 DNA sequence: TGCGCCAGCAGCTTGTCTAGCGGGAGTTACGAGCAGTACTTC.

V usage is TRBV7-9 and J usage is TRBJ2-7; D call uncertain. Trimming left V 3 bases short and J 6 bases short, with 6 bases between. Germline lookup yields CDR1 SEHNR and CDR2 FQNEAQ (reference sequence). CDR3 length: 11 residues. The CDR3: CASSLVGEQYF. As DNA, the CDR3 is TGTGCCAGCAGCTTGGTCGGCGAGCAGTACTTC. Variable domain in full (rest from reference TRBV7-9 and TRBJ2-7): DTGVSQNPRHKITKRGQNVTFRCDPISEHNRLYWYRQTLGQGPEFLTYFQNEAQLEKSRLLSDRFSAERPKGSFSTLEIQRTEQGDSAMYLCASSLVGEQYFGPGTRLTVT.

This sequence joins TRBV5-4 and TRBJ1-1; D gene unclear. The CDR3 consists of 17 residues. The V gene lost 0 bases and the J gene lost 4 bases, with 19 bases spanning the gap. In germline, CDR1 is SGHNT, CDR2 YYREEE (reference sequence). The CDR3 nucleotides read TGTGCCAGCAGCTTGGGAGGGCGGAGGCTGATGGGCACTGAAGCTTTCTTT. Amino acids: CASSLGGRRLMGTEAFF.

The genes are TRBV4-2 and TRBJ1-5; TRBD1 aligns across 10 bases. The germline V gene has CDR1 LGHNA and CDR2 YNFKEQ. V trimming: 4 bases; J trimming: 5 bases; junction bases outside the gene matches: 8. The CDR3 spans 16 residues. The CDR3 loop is CASSRDSGTGDQPQHF. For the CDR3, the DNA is TGTGCCAGCAGCCGAGATTCCGGGACAGGGGATCAGCCCCAGCATTTT.

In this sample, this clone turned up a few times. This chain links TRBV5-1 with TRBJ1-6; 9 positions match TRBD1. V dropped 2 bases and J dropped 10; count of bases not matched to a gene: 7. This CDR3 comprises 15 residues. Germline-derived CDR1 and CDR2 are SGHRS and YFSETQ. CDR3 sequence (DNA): TGCGCCAGCAGCTTATCGGGACAGGGAAGATCACCCCTCCACTTT. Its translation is CASSLSGQGRSPLHF.

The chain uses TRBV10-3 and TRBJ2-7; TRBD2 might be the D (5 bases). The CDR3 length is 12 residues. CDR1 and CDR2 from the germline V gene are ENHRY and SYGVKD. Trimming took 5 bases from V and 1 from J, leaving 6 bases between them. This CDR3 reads CAISTGSYEQYF. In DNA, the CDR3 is TGTGCCATCAGTACGGGGTCCTACGAGCAGTACTTC.

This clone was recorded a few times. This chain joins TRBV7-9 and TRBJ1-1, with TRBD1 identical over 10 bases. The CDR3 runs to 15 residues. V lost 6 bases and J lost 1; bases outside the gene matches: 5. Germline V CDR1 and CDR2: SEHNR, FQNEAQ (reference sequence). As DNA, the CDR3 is TGTGCCAGCAGGACAGGGGGCCTCCCGAACACTGAAGCTTTCTTT. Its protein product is CASRTGGLPNTEAFF.

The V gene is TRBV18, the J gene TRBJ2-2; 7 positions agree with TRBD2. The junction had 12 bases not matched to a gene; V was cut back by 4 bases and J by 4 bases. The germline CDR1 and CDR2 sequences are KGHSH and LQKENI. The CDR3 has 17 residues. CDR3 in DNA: TGTGCCAGCTCACTCTCTAGTTGGCGGGAGTCCACCGGGGAGCTGTTTTTT. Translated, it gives CASSLSSWRESTGELFF. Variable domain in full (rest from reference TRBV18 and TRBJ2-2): NAGVMQNPRHLVRRRGQEARLRCSPMKGHSHVYWYRQLPEEGLKFMVYLQKENIIDESGMPKERFSAEFPKEGPSILRIQQVVRGDSAAYFCASSLSSWRESTGELFFGEGSRLTVL.

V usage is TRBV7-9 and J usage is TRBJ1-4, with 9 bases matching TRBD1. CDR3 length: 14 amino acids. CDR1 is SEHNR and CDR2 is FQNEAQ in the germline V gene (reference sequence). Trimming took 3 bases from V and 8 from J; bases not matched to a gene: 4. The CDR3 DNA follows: TGTGCCAGCAGCTTGGGGACAGGGTCCGAAAAACTGTTTTTT. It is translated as CASSLGTGSEKLFF. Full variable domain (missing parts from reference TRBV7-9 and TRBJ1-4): DTGVSQNPRHKITKRGQNVTFRCDPISEHNRLYWYRQTLGQGPEFLTYFQNEAQLEKSRLLSDRFSAERPKGSFSTLEIQRTEQGDSAMYLCASSLGTGSEKLFFGSGTQLSVL.

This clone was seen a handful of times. CDR3 sequence (DNA): TGCGCCAGCAGCCCTAGGGGGACAGGAGCCTACGAGCAGTACTTC. It translates to CASSPRGTGAYEQYF. This chain connects TRBV5-1 to TRBJ2-7, with 8 positions matching TRBD1. The CDR3 consists of 15 residues. Germline V gives CDR1 SGHRS, CDR2 YFSETQ. The V gene end was trimmed by 4 bases and the J gene end by 2 bases; junction bases not matched to a gene: 8.

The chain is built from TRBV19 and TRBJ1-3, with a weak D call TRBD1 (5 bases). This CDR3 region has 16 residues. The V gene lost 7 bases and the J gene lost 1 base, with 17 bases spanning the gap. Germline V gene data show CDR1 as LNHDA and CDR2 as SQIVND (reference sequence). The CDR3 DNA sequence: TGTGCCAGTAAAGGGGACCGGACTATATCTGGAAACACCATATATTTT. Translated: CASKGDRTISGNTIYF.

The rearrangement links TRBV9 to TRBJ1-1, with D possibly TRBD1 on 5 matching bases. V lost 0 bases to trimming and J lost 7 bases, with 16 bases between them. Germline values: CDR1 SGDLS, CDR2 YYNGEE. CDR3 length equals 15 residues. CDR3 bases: TGTGCCAGCAGCGTAGGAGGGGCCAGACAGCTTGAAGCTTTCTTT. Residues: CASSVGGARQLEAFF.

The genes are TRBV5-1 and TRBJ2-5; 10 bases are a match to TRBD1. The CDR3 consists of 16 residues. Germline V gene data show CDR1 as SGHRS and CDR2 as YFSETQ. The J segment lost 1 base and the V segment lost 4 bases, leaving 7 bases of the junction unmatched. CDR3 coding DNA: TGCGCCAGCAGCCCGACAGGGGGCGCGACCCAAGAGACCCAGTACTTC. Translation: CASSPTGGATQETQYF.

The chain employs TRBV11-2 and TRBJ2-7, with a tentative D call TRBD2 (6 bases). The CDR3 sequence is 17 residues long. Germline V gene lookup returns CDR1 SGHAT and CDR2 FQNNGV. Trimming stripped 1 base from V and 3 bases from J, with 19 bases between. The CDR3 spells CASSLVLAGSKNYEQYF. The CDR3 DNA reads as TGTGCCAGCAGCTTAGTCCTCGCGGGGTCGAAGAACTACGAGCAGTACTTC.

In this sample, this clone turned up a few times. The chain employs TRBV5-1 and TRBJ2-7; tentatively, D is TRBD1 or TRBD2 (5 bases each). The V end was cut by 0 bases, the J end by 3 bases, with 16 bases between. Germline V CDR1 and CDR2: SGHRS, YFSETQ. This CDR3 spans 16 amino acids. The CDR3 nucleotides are TGCGCCAGCAGCTTGGAATACGGGACGGCCTACTACGAGCAGTACTTC. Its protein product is CASSLEYGTAYYEQYF.

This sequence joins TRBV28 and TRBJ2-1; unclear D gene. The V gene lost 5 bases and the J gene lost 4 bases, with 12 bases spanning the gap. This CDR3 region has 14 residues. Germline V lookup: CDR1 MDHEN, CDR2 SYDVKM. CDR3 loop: CASSHRSIYNEQFF. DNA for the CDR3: TGTGCCAGCAGTCACCGATCGATTTACAATGAGCAGTTCTTC.

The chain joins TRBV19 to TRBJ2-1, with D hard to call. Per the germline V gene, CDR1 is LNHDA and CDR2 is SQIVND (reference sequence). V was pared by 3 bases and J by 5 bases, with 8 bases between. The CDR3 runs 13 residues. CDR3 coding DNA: TGTGCCAGTAGTATCGCGGCGAACAATGAGCAGTTCTTC. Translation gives CASSIAANNEQFF.